This is a list of T cell receptor beta chains from one sample in a study of CD8 T cells in ankylosing spondylitis. TCRdb re-called the 5' RACE reads through MiXCR, storing one row per CDR3 protein. The table lists some 270,000 distinct CDR3 sequences, 15% to 20% of them singletons, with over 25% in the top ten. Sequencing was performed on blood, either unsorted or a sorted T cell fraction (not recorded which). All receptors come from a male donor with ankylosing spondylitis or in good health (not recorded which). The CDR3 runs from the conserved cysteine through the conserved F or W. Each record gives: V gene, J gene, D gene, clone size, CDR3 DNA, CDR3 protein. The D gene is left open where the match is weak. Size is stated for part of the rows, as once, few or many counts, or as a class when the clone is expanded.

TRBV5-1	TRBJ1-1	.	once	TGCGCCAGCAGCTTGGAGGGCCGGGGGAGGGAGGGCACTGAAGCTTTCTTT	CASSLEGRGREGTEAFF
TRBV6-5	TRBJ1-1	.	.	TGTGCCAGCAGTTACAGTCAGGACATGAACACTGAAGCTTTCTTT	CASSYSQDMNTEAFF
TRBV4-2	TRBJ1-1	.	.	TGTGCCAGCAGCCAAGATTCGGGAAGAACTGAAGCTTTCTTT	CASSQDSGRTEAFF
TRBV14	TRBJ2-5	.	.	TGTGCCAGCAGCCAAGTTGGCTACAGAGGGGAGACCCAGTACTTC	CASSQVGYRGETQYF
TRBV2	TRBJ2-7	TRBD1	.	TGTGCCAGCATGGGGACAGAGCGATACGAGCAGTACTTC	CASMGTERYEQYF
TRBV12-3/TRBV12-4	TRBJ2-7	TRBD1	few	TGTGCCAGCATCGCAGGGGGACCTTCTGGCGAGCAGTACTTC	CASIAGGPSGEQYF
TRBV27	TRBJ2-1	TRBD2	few	TGTGCCACCGGGGAGGGCCCGTACAATGAGCAGTTCTTC	CATGEGPYNEQFF
TRBV3-1	TRBJ1-2	.	few	TGTGCCAGCAGCCAAGATCGAGTCAAGGGGCATGGCTACACCTTC	CASSQDRVKGHGYTF
TRBV4-2	TRBJ2-1	TRBD2	.	TGTGCCAGCAGCCCAGCCCAGGCGGGAGTTATATTCAATGAGCAGTTCTTC	CASSPAQAGVIFNEQFF
TRBV9	TRBJ2-1	.	few	TGTGCCAGCAGCGTAACGGCTAGCCCCTACAATGAGCAGTTCTTC	CASSVTASPYNEQFF
TRBV27	TRBJ2-7	.	few	TGTGCCAGCAGAAATCCACAGGGTAGCCACGAGCAGTACTTC	CASRNPQGSHEQYF
TRBV6-2/TRBV6-3	TRBJ2-3	TRBD2	few	TGTGCCAGCAGTTACACTAGCGGGAGTATCTCCGATACGCAGTATTTT	CASSYTSGSISDTQYF
TRBV27	TRBJ2-1	TRBD1	few	TGTGCCAGCAGTCTCACCGGGACAGGGTCCAATGAGCAGTTCTTC	CASSLTGTGSNEQFF
TRBV4-3	TRBJ2-7	TRBD2	.	TGCGCCAGCAGCCAACAAGAAGCGGGAGGCCCTTACGAGCAGTACTTC	CASSQQEAGGPYEQYF
TRBV12-3/TRBV12-4	TRBJ2-7	.	many	TGTGCCAGCAGTTTCGGAGTAACCTACGAGCAGTACTTC	CASSFGVTYEQYF
TRBV27	TRBJ2-7	.	.	TGTGCCAGCAGTCCCTCGGACAGACCCTACGAGCAGTACTTC	CASSPSDRPYEQYF
TRBV9	TRBJ2-3	TRBD2	few	TGTGCCAGCACCACCGGGGGGGTCTCCACAGATACGCAGTATTTT	CASTTGGVSTDTQYF
TRBV29-1	TRBJ2-1	TRBD2	.	TGCAGCGTTGAAGACTTAGCGGGAACATCCTACAATGAGCAGTTCTTC	CSVEDLAGTSYNEQFF
TRBV4-1	TRBJ2-5	TRBD2	.	TGCGCCAGCAGCCCGGGACTAGCGGGAGCCGCTGAGACCCAGTACTTC	CASSPGLAGAAETQYF
TRBV7-8	TRBJ2-1	.	.	TGTGCCAGCAGCTTAGAGTGGGGGGAGCAGTTCTTC	CASSLEWGEQFF
TRBV4-1	TRBJ2-7	TRBD2	.	TGCGCCAGCAGCCGACTAGCGGGAGGGCAATGGGGCGAGCAGTACTTC	CASSRLAGGQWGEQYF
TRBV29-1	TRBJ2-2	.	.	TGCAGCGTTGACACTCCTACGAACACCGGGGAGCTGTTTTTT	CSVDTPTNTGELFF
TRBV12-3/TRBV12-4	TRBJ2-1	TRBD2	.	TGTGCCCGAAGGCGGGAGGAGTCCTACAATGAGCAGTTCTTC	CARRREESYNEQFF
TRBV12-3/TRBV12-4	TRBJ2-3	TRBD2	once	TGTGCCAGCGGACTTTGGGGCGGCGGTAGCGGGAGGGCCAAGGCAGATACGCAGTATTTT	CASGLWGGGSGRAKADTQYF
TRBV7-6	TRBJ1-4	TRBD1	.	TGTGCCAGCAGCTTAACAGGGGCAACTAATGAAAAACTGTTTTTT	CASSLTGATNEKLFF
TRBV29-1	TRBJ2-1	TRBD2	.	TGCAGCGTTGAGGGCCTAGCGGACAATGAGCAGTTCTTC	CSVEGLADNEQFF
TRBV7-9	TRBJ2-3	.	few	TGTGCCAGCAGTGACGACACAGATACGCAGTATTTT	CASSDDTDTQYF
TRBV12-3/TRBV12-4	TRBJ2-7	TRBD1	many	TGTGCCAGCAGTGCAACGGGACAGGGGTTCTACGAGCAGTACTTC	CASSATGQGFYEQYF
TRBV12-3/TRBV12-4	TRBJ2-1	.	.	TGTGCCAGCAGTTTAGCGCCTTACAGAACCCTCAATGAGCAGTTCTTC	CASSLAPYRTLNEQFF
TRBV14	TRBJ2-1	.	.	TGTGCCAGCAGCCCTGCCCTTGGGGGGCTACTGGACAATGAGCAGTTCTTC	CASSPALGGLLDNEQFF
TRBV5-1	TRBJ2-1	TRBD2	few	TGCGCCAGCAGCTTGGCCGTTGCTAGCGGCACTGATTACAATGAGCAGTTCTTC	CASSLAVASGTDYNEQFF
TRBV5-1	TRBJ1-4	.	many	TGCGCCAGCAGCTATGACGGTTGGACAGCTAATGAAAAACTGTTTTTT	CASSYDGWTANEKLFF